The clone carrying this TCR beta chain was counted once. Its matching antigen is unknown. CDR1 is MNHEY and CDR2 is SMNVEV in the germline V gene (reference sequence). V lost 5 bases to trimming and J lost 6 bases; unmatched junction nucleotides: 3. The length of the CDR3 is 13 residues. The sample originates from a study of cytomegalovirus exposure and HLA in healthy donors. Regarding the study as a whole: Reportedly, diagnosis of cytomegalovirus status by the classifier showed high specificity and sensitivity. Being indistinguishable, some V segments were excluded, TRBV6-2 and TRBV6-3 among them.

The PCR employed 60 Vbeta primers together with 13 Jbeta primers. Here immunoSEQ multiplex PCR was the method, and the copy in TCRdb shows in-frame clones only, minus some. Of 100,000 to 150,000 clones listed, about four fifths are singletons. The sequencing input was PBMCs. This sequence joins TRBV27 and TRBJ1-5; the match to TRBD1 covers 8 bases. This clonotype was obtained from a woman aged 35 to 49 in good health and CMV-seropositive. The CDR3 loop is CASSLDRAQPQHF. In DNA, the CDR3 is TGTGCCAGCAGTCTGGACAGGGCTCAGCCCCAGCATTTT.